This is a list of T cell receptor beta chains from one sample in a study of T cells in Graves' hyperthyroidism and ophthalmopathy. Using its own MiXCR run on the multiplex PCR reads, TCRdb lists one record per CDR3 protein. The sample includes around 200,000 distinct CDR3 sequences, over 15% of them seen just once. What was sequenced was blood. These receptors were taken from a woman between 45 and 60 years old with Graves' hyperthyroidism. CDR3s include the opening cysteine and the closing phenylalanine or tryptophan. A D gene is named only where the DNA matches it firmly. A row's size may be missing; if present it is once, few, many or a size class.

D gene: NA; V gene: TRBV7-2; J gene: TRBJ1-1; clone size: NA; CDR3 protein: CSSSVVSYAFF; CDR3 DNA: TGTTCCAGCAGCGTGGTCTCGTACGCTTTCTTT
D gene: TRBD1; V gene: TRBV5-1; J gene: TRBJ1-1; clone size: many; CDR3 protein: CASSLGETGLSNTEAFF; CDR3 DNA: TGCGCCAGCAGCTTGGGGGAGACAGGGTTATCGAACACTGAAGCTTTCTTT
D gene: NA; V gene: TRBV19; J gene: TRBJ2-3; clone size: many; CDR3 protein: CASSRSNTDTQYF; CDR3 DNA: TGTGCCAGTAGTAGGTCTAACACAGATACGCAGTATTTT
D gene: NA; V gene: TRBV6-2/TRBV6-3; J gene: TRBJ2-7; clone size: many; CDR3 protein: CASSYNRHVLYEQYF; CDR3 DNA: TGTGCCAGCAGTTACAACCGACACGTTCTCTACGAGCAGTACTTC
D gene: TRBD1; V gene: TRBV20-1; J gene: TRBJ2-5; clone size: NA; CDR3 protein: CSARDRERFTDGHLYF; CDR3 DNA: TGCAGTGCTAGGGACAGGGAACGGTTCACAGATGGTCATCTGTACTTC
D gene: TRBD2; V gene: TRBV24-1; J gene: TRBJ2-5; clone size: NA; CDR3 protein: CATSDPSPGGGETQYF; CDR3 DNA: TGTGCCACCAGTGATCCCTCCCCGGGAGGGGGGGAGACCCAGTACTTC
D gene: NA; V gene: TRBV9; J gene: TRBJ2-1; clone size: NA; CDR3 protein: CASSVRVSSYNEQFF; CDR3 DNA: TGTGCCAGCAGTGTTCGAGTTTCCTCCTACAATGAGCAGTTCTTC
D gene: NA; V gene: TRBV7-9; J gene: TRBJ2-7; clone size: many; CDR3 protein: CASSLGGQLYEQYF; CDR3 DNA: TGTGCCAGCAGCTTAGGCGGACAGCTCTACGAGCAGTACTTC
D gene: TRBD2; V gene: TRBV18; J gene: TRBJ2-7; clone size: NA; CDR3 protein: CASSPPDSGVRKYEQYF; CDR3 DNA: TGTGCCAGCTCACCCCCGGATAGCGGGGTGAGGAAGTACGAGCAGTACTTC
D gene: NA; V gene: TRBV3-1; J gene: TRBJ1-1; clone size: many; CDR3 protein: CASSQGSSGNTEAFF; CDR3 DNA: TGTGCCAGCAGCCAAGGCTCGTCAGGGAACACTGAAGCTTTCTTT
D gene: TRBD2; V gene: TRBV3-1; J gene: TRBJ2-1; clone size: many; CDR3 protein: CASSRSSGTVEQFF; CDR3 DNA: TGTGCCAGCAGCCGGTCTAGCGGGACCGTAGAGCAGTTCTTC
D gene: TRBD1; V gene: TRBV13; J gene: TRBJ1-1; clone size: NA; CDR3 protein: CASSPGQGTEAFF; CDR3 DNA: TGTGCCAGCAGCCCAGGACAGGGAACTGAAGCTTTCTTT
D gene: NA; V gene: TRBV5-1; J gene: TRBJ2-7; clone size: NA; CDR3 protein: CASSGVAAYEQYF; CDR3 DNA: TGCGCCAGCAGCGGGGTCGCTGCCTACGAGCAGTACTTC
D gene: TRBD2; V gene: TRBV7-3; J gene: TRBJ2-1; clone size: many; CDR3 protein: CASSLLAAMGNEQFF; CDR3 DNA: TGTGCCAGCAGCTTACTAGCGGCCATGGGCAATGAGCAGTTCTTC
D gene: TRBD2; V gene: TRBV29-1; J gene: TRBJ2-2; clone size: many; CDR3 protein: CSVEIRLAGASNTGELFF; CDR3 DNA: TGCAGCGTTGAAATCAGACTAGCGGGGGCCTCGAACACCGGGGAGCTGTTTTTT
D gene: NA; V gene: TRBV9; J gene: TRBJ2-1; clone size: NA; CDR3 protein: CASSVGQDSREQFF; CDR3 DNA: TGTGCCAGCAGCGTAGGTCAGGACTCAAGGGAGCAGTTCTTC
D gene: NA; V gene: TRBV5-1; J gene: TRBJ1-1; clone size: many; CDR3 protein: CASTPGTGGLIDTEAFF; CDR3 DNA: TGCGCCAGCACTCCCGGGACTGGGGGATTGATTGACACTGAAGCTTTCTTT
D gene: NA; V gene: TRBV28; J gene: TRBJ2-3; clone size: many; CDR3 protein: CASTPTAEPSTDTQYF; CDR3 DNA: TGTGCCAGCACCCCCACGGCGGAGCCTAGCACAGATACGCAGTATTTT
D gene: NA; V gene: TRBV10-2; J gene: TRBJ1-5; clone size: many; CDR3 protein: CASSESKGQPQHF; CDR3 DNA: TGCGCCAGCAGTGAGTCAAAGGGTCAGCCCCAGCATTTT
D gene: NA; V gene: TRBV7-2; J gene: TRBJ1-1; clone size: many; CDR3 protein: CASSSQGITEAFF; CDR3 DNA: TGTGCCAGCAGCTCCCAGGGCATCACTGAAGCTTTCTTT
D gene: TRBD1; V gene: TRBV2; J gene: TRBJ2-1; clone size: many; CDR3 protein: CASSSDRGNGQFF; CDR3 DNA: TGTGCCAGCAGTTCTGACAGGGGGAACGGGCAGTTCTTC
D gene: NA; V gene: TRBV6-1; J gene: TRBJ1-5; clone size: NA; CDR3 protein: CASSTGDFGGSGQPQHF; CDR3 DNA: TGTGCCAGCAGTACAGGAGATTTCGGGGGCTCGGGTCAGCCCCAGCATTTT
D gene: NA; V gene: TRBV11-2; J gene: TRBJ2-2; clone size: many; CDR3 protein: CASSFVAGTNTGELFF; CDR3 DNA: TGTGCCAGCAGCTTCGTGGCGGGGACGAACACCGGGGAGCTGTTTTTT
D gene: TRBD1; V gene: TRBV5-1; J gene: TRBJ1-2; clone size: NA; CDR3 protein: CASRPPGTGGGYTF; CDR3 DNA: TGCGCCAGCAGGCCTCCCGGGACAGGGGGAGGCTACACCTTC
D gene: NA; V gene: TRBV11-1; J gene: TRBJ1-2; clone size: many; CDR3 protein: CASSSYGANHGYTF; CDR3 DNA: TGTGCCAGCAGCTCCTATGGGGCAAACCATGGCTACACCTTC
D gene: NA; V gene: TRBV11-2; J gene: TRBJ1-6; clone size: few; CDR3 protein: CASSLGRVGGGRVLWDYNSPLHF; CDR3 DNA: TGTGCCAGCAGCTTAGGGCGTGTTGGGGGGGGAAGGGTCCTATGGGACTATAATTCACCCCTCCACTTT
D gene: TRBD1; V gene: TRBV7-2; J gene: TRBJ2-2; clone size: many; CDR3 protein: CASSAPGTGISGELFF; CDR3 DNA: TGTGCCAGCAGCGCCCCCGGGACAGGTATCTCCGGGGAGCTGTTTTTT
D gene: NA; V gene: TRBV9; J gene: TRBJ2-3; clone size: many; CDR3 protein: CASSARGDGTDTQYF; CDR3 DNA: TGTGCCAGCAGCGCTCGAGGGGACGGCACAGATACGCAGTATTTT
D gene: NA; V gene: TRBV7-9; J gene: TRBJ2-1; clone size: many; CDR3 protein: CASSPTPRDEQFF; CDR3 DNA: TGTGCCAGCAGCCCAACTCCACGAGACGAGCAGTTCTTC
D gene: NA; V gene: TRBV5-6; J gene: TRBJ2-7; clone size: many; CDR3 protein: CASSLGPNGEEQYF; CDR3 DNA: TGTGCCAGCAGCTTGGGACCCAACGGTGAAGAGCAGTACTTC
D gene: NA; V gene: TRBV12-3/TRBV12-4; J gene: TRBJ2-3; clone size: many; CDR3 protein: CASKLSRAGDTQYF; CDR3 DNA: TGTGCCAGCAAGTTGTCCCGAGCTGGAGATACGCAGTATTTT
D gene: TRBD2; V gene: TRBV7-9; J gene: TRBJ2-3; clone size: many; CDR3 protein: CASSALAGGRGTQYF; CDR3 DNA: TGTGCCAGCAGCGCCCTAGCGGGGGGGCGAGGTACGCAGTATTTT
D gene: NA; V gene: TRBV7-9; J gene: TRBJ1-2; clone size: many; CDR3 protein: CASSSTGGIYGYTF; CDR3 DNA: TGTGCCAGCAGCTCGACTGGGGGCATCTATGGCTACACCTTC
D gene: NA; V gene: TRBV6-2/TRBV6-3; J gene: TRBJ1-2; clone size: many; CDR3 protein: CASRHTEGHYGYTF; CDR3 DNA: TGTGCCAGCAGGCATACGGAGGGACACTATGGCTACACCTTC
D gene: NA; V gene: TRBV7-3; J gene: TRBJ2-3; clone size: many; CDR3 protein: CASSLDSTDTDTQYF; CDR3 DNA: TGTGCCAGCAGCTTAGACAGCACGGACACAGATACGCAGTATTTT
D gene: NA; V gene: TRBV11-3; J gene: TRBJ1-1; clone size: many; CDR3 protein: CASSNTGWGIMNTEAFF; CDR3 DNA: TGTGCCAGCAGCAATACAGGGTGGGGGATCATGAACACTGAAGCTTTCTTT
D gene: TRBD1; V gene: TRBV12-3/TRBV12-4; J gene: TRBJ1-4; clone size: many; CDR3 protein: CASSELGQGSGKLFF; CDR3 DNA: TGTGCCAGCAGTGAGCTGGGACAGGGGTCTGGAAAACTGTTTTTT
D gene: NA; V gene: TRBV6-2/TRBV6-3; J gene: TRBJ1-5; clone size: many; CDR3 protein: CASSYLRASGMGQPQHF; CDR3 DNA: TGTGCCAGCAGTTATCTGAGGGCGAGCGGAATGGGTCAGCCCCAGCATTTT
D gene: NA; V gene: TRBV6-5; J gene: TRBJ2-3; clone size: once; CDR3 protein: CASSYSVTGFGTATQYF; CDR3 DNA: TGTGCCAGCAGTTACTCGGTCACAGGGTTCGGCACAGCTACGCAGTACTTT
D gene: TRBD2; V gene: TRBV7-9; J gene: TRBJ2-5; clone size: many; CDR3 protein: CASSWIAGQETQYF; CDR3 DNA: TGTGCCAGCAGCTGGATAGCGGGGCAAGAGACCCAGTACTTC
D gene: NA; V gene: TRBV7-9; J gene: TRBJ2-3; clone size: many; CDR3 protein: CASSLAGADTDTQYF; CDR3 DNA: TGTGCCAGCAGCTTAGCGGGGGCCGACACAGATACGCAGTATTTT
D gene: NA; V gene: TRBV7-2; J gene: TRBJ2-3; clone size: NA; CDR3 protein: CASSLAGGGLTDTQYF; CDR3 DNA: TGTGCCAGCAGCTTAGCGGGCGGGGGCCTTACAGATACGCAGTATTTT
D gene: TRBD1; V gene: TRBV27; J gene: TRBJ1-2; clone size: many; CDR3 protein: CATRQGSIYGYTF; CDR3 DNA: TGTGCCACCCGACAGGGTAGTATCTATGGCTACACCTTC
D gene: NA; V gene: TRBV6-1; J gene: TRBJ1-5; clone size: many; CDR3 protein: CASKRNRSNQPQHF; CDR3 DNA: TGTGCCAGCAAAAGGAACAGGTCCAATCAGCCCCAGCATTTT
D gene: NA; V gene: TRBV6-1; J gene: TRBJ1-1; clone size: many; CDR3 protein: CASRSTVSEAFF; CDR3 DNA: TGTGCCAGCCGCTCGACCGTGAGTGAAGCTTTCTTT
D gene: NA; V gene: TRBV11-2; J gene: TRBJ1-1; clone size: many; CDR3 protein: CASSLDLTATMNTEAFF; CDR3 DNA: TGTGCCAGCAGCTTAGATCTGACAGCCACTATGAACACTGAAGCTTTCTTT
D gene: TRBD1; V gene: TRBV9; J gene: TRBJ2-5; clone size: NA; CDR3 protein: CASSVEGAVQGETQYF; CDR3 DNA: TGTGCCAGCAGCGTAGAGGGGGCAGTCCAGGGGGAGACCCAGTACTTC
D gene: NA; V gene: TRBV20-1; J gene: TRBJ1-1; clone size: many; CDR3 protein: CSARDRDRPNTEAFF; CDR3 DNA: TGCAGTGCTAGAGACCGTGACAGGCCGAACACTGAAGCTTTCTTT
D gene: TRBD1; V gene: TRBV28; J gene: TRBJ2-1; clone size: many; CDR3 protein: CASSSPNLDRGADEQFF; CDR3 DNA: TGTGCCAGCAGCTCCCCCAATTTGGACAGGGGGGCAGACGAGCAGTTCTTC
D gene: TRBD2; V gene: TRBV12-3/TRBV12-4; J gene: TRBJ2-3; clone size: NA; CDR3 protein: CASSESGLAGDTQYF; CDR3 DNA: TGTGCCAGCAGTGAATCTGGACTAGCGGGAGATACGCAGTATTTT
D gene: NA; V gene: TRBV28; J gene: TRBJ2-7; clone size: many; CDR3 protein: CASSLRSSYEQYF; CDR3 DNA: TGTGCCAGCAGTTTAAGGAGCTCCTACGAGCAGTACTTC
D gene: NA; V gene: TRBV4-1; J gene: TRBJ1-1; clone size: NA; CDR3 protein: CASSQTTGSNTEAFF; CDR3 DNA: TGCGCCAGCAGCCAGACAACAGGTTCGAACACTGAAGCTTTCTTT
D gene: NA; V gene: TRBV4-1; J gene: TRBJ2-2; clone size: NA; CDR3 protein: CASSPRMNQHSSGELFF; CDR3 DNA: TGCGCCAGCAGCCCCCGCATGAATCAGCATAGTAGCGGGGAGCTGTTTTTT
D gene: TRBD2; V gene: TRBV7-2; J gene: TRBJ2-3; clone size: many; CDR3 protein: CASSTSSGGPDTQYF; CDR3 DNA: TGTGCCAGCAGCACTTCTAGCGGGGGGCCAGATACGCAGTATTTT
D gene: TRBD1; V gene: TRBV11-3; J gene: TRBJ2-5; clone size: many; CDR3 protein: CASSLGWGQGAEETQYF; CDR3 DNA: TGTGCCAGCAGCTTAGGATGGGGACAGGGGGCAGAAGAGACCCAGTACTTC
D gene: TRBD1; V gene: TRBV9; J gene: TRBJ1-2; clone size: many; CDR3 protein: CASSVVGQNYGYTF; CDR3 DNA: TGTGCCAGCAGCGTAGTGGGACAGAACTATGGCTACACCTTC
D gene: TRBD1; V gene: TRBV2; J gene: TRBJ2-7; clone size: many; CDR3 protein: CASRGQGLREQYF; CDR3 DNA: TGTGCCAGCAGAGGACAGGGTCTGAGAGAGCAGTACTTC
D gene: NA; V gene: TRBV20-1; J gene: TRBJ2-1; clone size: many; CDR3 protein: CSARKQSNYNEQFF; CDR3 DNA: TGCAGTGCTAGGAAACAGAGTAACTACAATGAGCAGTTCTTC
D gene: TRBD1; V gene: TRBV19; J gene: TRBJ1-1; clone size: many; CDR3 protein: CASKPVPQGAIEAFF; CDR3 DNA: TGTGCCAGCAAGCCAGTCCCACAGGGGGCGATTGAAGCTTTCTTT